What follows is one TCR beta chain and its context. The germline V gene has CDR1 DFQATT and CDR2 SNEGSKA (reference sequence). Trimming removed 4 bases from V and 4 bases from J; junction bases left unmatched: 1. This CDR3 is 12 amino acids long. With a J-beta primer mix and a sample-barcoded 5' primer, a second PCR ran 7 to 11 cycles. TCRdb re-called the 5' RACE reads with MiXCR, one entry per CDR3 protein. The table shows some 690,000 distinct CDR3 sequences, with roughly 20% occurring only once. These data originate in a study of blood T cells in healthy people across ages. The chain carries TRBV20-1 and TRBJ2-1, with 7 bases fitting TRBD2. This TCR came from a man aged 70 or older in good health. Sequenced: blood. The CDR3 region has the DNA TGCAGTGCTATGGGAGGGTACAATGAGCAGTTCTTC. Translation gives CSAMGGYNEQFF.